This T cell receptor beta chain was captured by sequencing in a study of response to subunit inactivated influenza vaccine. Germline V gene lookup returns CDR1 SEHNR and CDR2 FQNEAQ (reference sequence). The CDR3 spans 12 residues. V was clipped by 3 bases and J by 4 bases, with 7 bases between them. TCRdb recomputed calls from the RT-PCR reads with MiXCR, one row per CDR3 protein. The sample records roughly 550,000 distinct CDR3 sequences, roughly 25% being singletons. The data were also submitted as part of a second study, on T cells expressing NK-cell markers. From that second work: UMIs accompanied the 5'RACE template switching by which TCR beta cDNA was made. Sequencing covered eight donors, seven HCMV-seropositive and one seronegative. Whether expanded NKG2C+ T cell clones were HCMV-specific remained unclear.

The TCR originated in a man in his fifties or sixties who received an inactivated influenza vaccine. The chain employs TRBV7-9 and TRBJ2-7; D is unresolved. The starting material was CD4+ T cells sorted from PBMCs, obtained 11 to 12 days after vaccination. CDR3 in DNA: TGTGCCAGCAGCTTTCGTCAGTACGAGCAGTACTTC. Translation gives CASSFRQYEQYF.